This T cell receptor beta chain appears in the sequencing data of a study of blood T cells in healthy people across ages. The CDR3 loop spans 15 amino acids. The germline gives CDR1 WSHSY, CDR2 SAAADI. V shed 7 bases and J 6 bases; nucleotides not matched to a gene: 9. A sample-barcoded 5' primer and a J-beta primer mix were used in a second PCR of roughly 6 to 11 cycles. TCRdb analysed the 5' RACE reads with MiXCR anew, one entry per CDR3 protein. The data show roughly 680,000 distinct CDR3 sequences, with approximately 52% seen just once and roughly 14% held by the top ten. This receptor was taken from a woman of 80 years or more in good health. What was sequenced was blood. This rearrangement joins TRBV10-2 to TRBJ1-6; 7 bases are a match to TRBD1. The CDR3 reads CASKSPGTVNSPLHF. As DNA, the CDR3 is TGCGCCAGCAAAAGTCCCGGGACAGTTAATTCACCCCTCCACTTT.